This record concerns one T cell receptor (beta chain) sequence. Its specificity is unknown. These data are taken from a study of blood T cells in healthy people across ages. Study summary: Template switching retrieved approximately one barcoded beta molecule for each two T cells.

Study-level results: Higher diversity, along with more naive CD4+ cells, distinguished long-lived donors from aged donors.

A second about 6 to 11 cycle PCR used barcoded and J-beta primers. Every cDNA molecule carried a tag from a template-switch adaptor bearing 12 random nucleotides. TCRdb passed the 5' RACE reads through MiXCR, listing each CDR3 protein once. The sample lists about 640,000 distinct CDR3 sequences, under 70% seen once, with over 30% in the top ten. V was pared by 0 bases and J by 8 bases, with 8 bases between. CDR1 is SGHAT and CDR2 is FQNNGV in the germline V gene. The CDR3 sequence is 13 residues long. The receptor was derived from a man aged 60 to 69 in good health. This chain joins TRBV11-2 and TRBJ1-5; a possible D gene is TRBD1 (5 bases). Sequencing input: blood. The CDR3 spells CASSLDRDEPQHF. The DNA of the CDR3 is TGTGCCAGCAGCTTAGACCGGGACGAGCCCCAGCATTTT.